This T cell receptor (beta chain) was retrieved from a study of blood T cell repertoires in COVID-19. Ages ranged from roughly 18 to 100 years, with residence in 24 US areas. Profiled with immunoSEQ multiplex PCR; TCRdb holds only in-frame clones, not every one. This table holds fewer than 500,000 clones, 87% found once. The sequencing sample was made of PBMCs or T cells enriched from blood (not recorded which). The TCR originated in a woman aged 18-30 years who had recovered from COVID-19.

CDR3 nucleotides: TGTGCCAGCAGCTTTGGACTAGCGGGGGGCTACGAGCAGTACTTC. This gives the protein CASSFGLAGGYEQYF. J is TRBJ2-7 and V is TRBV11-2; TRBD2 agrees at 14 bases. CDR3 length: 15 residues. The germline V gene has CDR1 SGHAT and CDR2 FQNNGV. V trimming: 3 bases; J trimming: 3 bases; junction bases outside the gene matches: 1.